Following are 8 T cell receptor beta chains from one sample sequenced in a study of T and B cells in COVID-19 patients. From blood, roughly 250-500 ng of genomic DNA served as TRB template. Multiplex PCR with BIOMED2 TRB-A/B primer pools amplified TRB rearrangements. TCRdb analysed the multiplex PCR reads with MiXCR anew, one entry per CDR3 protein. The sample lists around 16,000 distinct CDR3 sequences, roughly a quarter seen once, with around 3.1% in the top ten. The sequencing input was blood. The origin of the receptors is a human donor who had recovered from COVID-19.

This clonotype is deemed medium-sized (0.01 to 0.1%). The chain recombines TRBV19 with TRBJ2-1, with 9 nucleotides matching TRBD1. The CDR3 runs to 15 residues. V was clipped by 1 base and J by 11 bases; unmatched bases: 9. Germline CDR1 LNHDA, CDR2 SQIVND (reference sequence). The CDR3 reads CASSIGTGASEKQFF. CDR3 coding DNA: TGTGCCAGTAGTATAGGGACAGGGGCCTCAGAAAAGCAGTTCTTC.

This clonotype was seen a few times. The rearrangement uses TRBV19 and TRBJ1-5, with 10 bases fitting TRBD1. The length of the CDR3 is 15 residues. Germline V lookup: CDR1 LNHDA, CDR2 SQIVND (reference sequence). The J segment lost 2 bases and the V segment lost 6 bases, leaving 4 bases of the junction unmatched. The CDR3 is CASRRGTGGNQPQHF. The CDR3, as DNA: TGTGCCAGTAGGCGCGGGACAGGGGGCAATCAGCCCCAGCATTTT.

This clonotype has more than one count but fewer than ten. CDR3 loop: CATSTLQSEAFF. DNA of the CDR3: TGTGCCACCAGCACTTTACAGAGTGAAGCTTTCTTT. The V call is TRBV15, the J call TRBJ1-1; D gene ambiguous. Germline CDR1 and CDR2: LNHNV and YYDKDF (reference sequence). V was cut by 4 bases and J by 7 bases, with 10 bases left in between. CDR3 size: 12 residues.

This clonotype was seen at least ten times. V gene TRBV6-5 combines with J gene TRBJ2-7; 12 positions match TRBD1. V shed 5 bases and J 5 bases; nucleotides not matched to a gene: 10. The germline V gene encodes CDR1 MNHEY and CDR2 SVGAGI. This CDR3 is 16 amino acids long. CDR3 residues: CASSRGQGASLHEQYF. The DNA of the CDR3 is TGTGCCAGCAGTAGGGGACAGGGGGCGTCTCTCCACGAGCAGTACTTC.

This clonotype came up many times. CDR3 nucleotides: TGTGCCAGCAGTGAATTGGCGGGGGGGCGTGGCGAGCAGTTCTTC. Its protein is CASSELAGGRGEQFF. The chain recombines TRBV6-1 with TRBJ2-1, with 9 bases fitting TRBD2. J was trimmed by 10 bases and V by 2 bases; bases with no gene match: 9. Per the germline V gene, CDR1 is MNHNS and CDR2 is SASEGT. This CDR3 is built from 15 residues.

By share, this clonotype ranks as medium-sized (0.01 to 0.1%). This chain links TRBV19 with TRBJ2-1; 10 bases are shared with TRBD1. V shed 4 bases, J shed 10 bases, and the junction held 7 bases outside the gene matches. This CDR3 has 14 amino acids. Germline CDR1 and CDR2: LNHDA and SQIVND (reference sequence). In nucleotides, the CDR3 is TGTGCCAGTAGTAGGGACAGGGGAGATTACGAGCAGTTCTTC. Protein: CASSRDRGDYEQFF.

The rearrangement joins TRBV19 to TRBJ2-1, with 14 bases aligning to TRBD2. V shed 6 bases and J 8 bases; nucleotides not matched to a gene: 0. CDR1 and CDR2 (germline): LNHDA, SQIVND (reference sequence). The CDR3 runs to 13 residues. As DNA, the CDR3 is TGTGCCAGTAGGGGACTAGCGGGAGATGAGCAGTTCTTC. This sequence encodes CASRGLAGDEQFF.

The J gene is TRBJ2-3, the V gene TRBV7-6, with D maybe TRBD2 (7 bases). The CDR3 covers 16 residues. The germline V gene encodes CDR1 SGHVS and CDR2 FNYEAQ. V was cut by 4 bases and J by 5 bases, with 19 bases left in between. The CDR3 nucleotides read TGTGCCAGCAGCTGGGGGCCCGACCGGACTAGAGATACGCAGTATTTT. Amino acids: CASSWGPDRTRDTQYF.